This T cell receptor beta chain came from a study of shared clonotypes between healthy human individuals. Study-wide context: Each donor's CD4 naive and CD4 memory cells filled three plates apiece, CD8 naive two, and CD8 memory one. Study conclusions and caveats: Clonotype sharing across a handful of donors was observed for 4% to 5.5% of naive CD4 clonotypes.

Germline V gives CDR1 SGHRS, CDR2 YFSETQ. Losses at the gene ends were 3 bases for V and 5 bases for J; bases not matched to a gene: 5. The CDR3 runs 15 residues. Assay execution proceeded at the deep level. The assay was immunoSEQ multiplex PCR, and TCRdb's table has in-frame clones only and misses some. The sample holds around 2.5 million clones, over 85% seen once. As regards this clone: Its cognate antigen is unknown.

Splitting of CD4+ cells produced CD45RA+ naive and CD45RA-negative memory subsets. The chain is built from TRBV5-1 and TRBJ2-5; 12 bases agree with TRBD1. The sample taken for sequencing was naive CD4+ T cells from PBMCs. Subset in this sample: CD45RA+ positively selected. This TCR derives from a man aged 18-30 years in good health. Some clones in this sample may be carry-over from other donors' samples. This CDR3 reads CASSSPGQGAETQYF. Written as DNA, the CDR3 is TGCGCCAGCAGCTCCCCGGGACAGGGGGCGGAGACCCAGTACTTC.